This T cell receptor (beta chain) was captured in a study of blood T cell repertoires in COVID-19. There are 14 residues in the CDR3. Trimming took 7 bases from V and 0 from J, leaving 10 bases between them. The germline V gene encodes CDR1 LNHDA and CDR2 SQIVND (reference sequence). Followed longitudinally, the Seattle patients had been enrolled during active infection. Source study methods: Estimates of nucleated cell counts were drawn from the amplification of reference gene primers. TCRdb keeps only in-frame clones here, not all; method: immunoSEQ multiplex PCR. That table supplies the V and J calls and clone size; D and trimming were determined from the DNA. The sample carries about 300,000 clones, about 88% recorded once.

The chain has TRBV19 and TRBJ2-4, with D unresolved. The sample comprised peripheral blood. The receptor was isolated from a human donor with COVID-19, enrolled during active disease. The donor label of this sample is uncertain. The CDR3 DNA sequence: TGTGCCAGTAAGCAAGAACTAGCCAAAAACATTCAGTACTTC. It is translated as CASKQELAKNIQYF.